This T cell receptor (beta chain) was recovered during a study of cytomegalovirus exposure and HLA in healthy donors. Study-wide points: There were some public TCRs occurring in many donors, but most TCR sequences were rare.

13 Jbeta primers and 60 Vbeta primers were used for the PCR. The table came from immunoSEQ multiplex PCR; TCRdb's copy has only in-frame clones and leaves some out. The table has about 240,000 clones, approximately 81% seen once. A word on this clone: Its antigen is unknown.

Germline V lookup: CDR1 LGHNA, CDR2 YNFKEQ. The CDR3 loop spans 16 amino acids. Trimming left V 0 bases short and J 0 bases short, with 10 bases between. The source of this sequence is a woman aged 55-70 years in good health and CMV-seropositive. Input material: PBMCs. J is TRBJ2-3 and V is TRBV4-2; D call uncertain. Written as DNA, the CDR3 is TGTGCCAGCAGCCAAGATCAAAGCCCTAGCACAGATACGCAGTATTTT. This encodes CASSQDQSPSTDTQYF.